The 21 T cell receptor beta chains listed next were all sequenced from one sample in a study of blood T cell repertoires in COVID-19. Sequenced by immunoSEQ multiplex PCR; TCRdb stores in-frame clones only, minus some. The sample lists around 300,000 clones, roughly 87% occurring once. Sequencing was done on a sample of peripheral blood. These receptors all stem from a man between 18 and 35 years old with active or convalescent COVID-19.

The genes are TRBV27 and TRBJ1-1, with D perhaps matching TRBD1 (6 bases). The CDR3 loop spans 14 amino acids. CDR1 and CDR2 (germline): MNHEY, SMNVEV (reference sequence). Trimming removed 7 bases at V and 6 bases at J, with 18 bases between. The CDR3 is CASKQGSNNAEAFF. The CDR3 DNA reads TGTGCCAGCAAACAGGGTTCCAATAACGCTGAAGCTTTCTTT.

The chain has TRBV9 and TRBJ2-3; 7 nucleotides align to TRBD1. The CDR3 runs to 17 residues. Per germline, CDR1 SGDLS and CDR2 YYNGEE. Germline trimming cut 0 bases from V and 0 bases from J; bases unmatched to any gene: 7. The CDR3 reads CASSVGVGGPSTDTQYF. The DNA for the CDR3 is TGTGCCAGCAGCGTAGGAGTAGGGGGCCCTAGCACAGATACGCAGTATTTT.

The chain joins TRBV29-1 to TRBJ1-1; 7 nucleotides match TRBD1. Germline CDR1 and CDR2: SQVTM and ANQGSEA. This CDR3 has 12 amino acids. Trimming at V came to 7 bases and at J to 0 bases, leaving 2 bases not matched to a gene. CDR3 coding DNA: TGCAGCGGGGGACAGATGAACACTGAAGCTTTCTTT. Residues: CSGGQMNTEAFF.

The genes are TRBV6-5 and TRBJ1-5, with 7 positions matching TRBD1. CDR1 is MNHEY and CDR2 is SVGAGI in the germline V gene. V shed 5 bases, J shed 6 bases, and the junction held 10 bases outside the gene matches. This CDR3 region has 15 residues. CDR3 sequence: CASSPNTGVGQPQHF. The CDR3 DNA is TGTGCCAGCAGTCCGAACACAGGGGTTGGTCAGCCCCAGCATTTT.

The chain recombines TRBV18 with TRBJ2-1, with 12 nucleotides matching TRBD2. V lost 4 bases to trimming and J lost 3 bases; unmatched junction nucleotides: 1. The germline V gene encodes CDR1 KGHSH and CDR2 LQKENI. There are 15 residues in the CDR3. In DNA form, the CDR3 reads TGTGCCAGCTCACAGGGACTAGCGGGCTACAATGAGCAGTTCTTC. This sequence encodes CASSQGLAGYNEQFF.

This clone was detected once. The V gene is TRBV27, the J gene TRBJ2-7; D might be TRBD2 (5 bases). CDR1 MNHEY and CDR2 SMNVEV come from the germline V gene (reference sequence). Trimming pared 6 bases from V and 1 base from J, leaving 13 bases between. This CDR3 has 14 residues. DNA of the CDR3: TGTGCCAGCAGACCGGGAAGGGTTTCCTACGAGCAGTACTTC. The encoded protein is CASRPGRVSYEQYF.

The gene calls are TRBV27 and TRBJ2-7, with 9 bases aligning to TRBD2. The CDR3 is made up of 18 amino acids. Trimming took 8 bases from V and 4 from J; bases not matched to a gene: 21. Germline V gives CDR1 MNHEY, CDR2 SMNVEV (reference sequence). The CDR3 spells CASGSRVAGAELWYEQYF. The CDR3 DNA sequence: TGTGCCAGCGGAAGTAGGGTAGCGGGAGCTGAACTCTGGTACGAGCAGTACTTC.

The chain has TRBV5-1 and TRBJ1-2; 7 nucleotides align to TRBD1. The V segment lost 4 bases and the J segment 4 bases; nucleotides outside the gene matches: 4. The CDR3 spans 13 residues. Germline lookup yields CDR1 SGHRS and CDR2 YFSETQ. In DNA form, the CDR3 reads TGCGCCAGCAGCCCCGGGACAGCCTATGGCTACACCTTC. Translated, it gives CASSPGTAYGYTF.

The chain is built from TRBV7-2 and TRBJ2-5; 7 bases fit TRBD2. The germline V gene encodes CDR1 SGHTA and CDR2 FQGNSA. The V and J ends lost 7 bases and 10 bases, in that order; junction bases with no gene match: 21. The CDR3 loop spans 16 amino acids. CDR3: CASTGRSAGFGRGQYF. The CDR3 DNA is TGTGCCAGCACGGGGCGTTCAGCGGGGTTCGGGCGTGGCCAGTACTTC.

The genes are TRBV5-6 and TRBJ2-5, with no clear D. Trimming left V 1 base short and J 0 bases short, with 16 bases between. The CDR3 extends over 17 amino acids. Per the germline V gene, CDR1 is SGHDT and CDR2 is YYEEEE. CDR3 protein: CASSLLGSPINQETQYF. CDR3 nucleotide sequence: TGTGCCAGCAGCTTGTTGGGCTCCCCTATTAACCAAGAGACCCAGTACTTC.

The V and J genes are TRBV10-3 and TRBJ1-6; no clear D. The length of the CDR3 is 13 residues. V lost 9 bases, J lost 9 bases, and 15 bases lay in between. The germline V gene encodes CDR1 ENHRY and CDR2 SYGVKD. For the CDR3, the DNA is TGTGCCATAAAGCGAGGATCGAGTTCACCCCTCCACTTT. It is translated as CAIKRGSSSPLHF.

This chain joins TRBV10-1 and TRBJ2-1, with 7 positions matching TRBD1. After removal of 5 bases from V and 5 bases from J, the junction contained 15 bases not matched to a gene. The CDR3 length is 17 residues. Per the germline V gene, CDR1 is WNHNN and CDR2 is SYGVQD (reference sequence). The CDR3 bases are TGCGCCAGCAGTCCCCCGAAAGGACATCAGGGGGACAATGAGCAGTTCTTC. It translates to CASSPPKGHQGDNEQFF.

V usage is TRBV5-6 and J usage is TRBJ2-7; D remains ambiguous. The CDR3 is 14 amino acids. CDR1 is SGHDT and CDR2 is YYEEEE in the germline V gene. V was clipped by 3 bases and J by 2 bases, with 12 bases between them. CDR3 amino acids: CASSSTMQPYEQYF. The CDR3 nucleotides read TGTGCCAGCAGCTCTACTATGCAGCCCTACGAGCAGTACTTC.

This chain connects TRBV27 to TRBJ2-7, with 8 bases aligning to TRBD1. The junction had 7 bases not matched to a gene; V was cut back by 2 bases and J by 7 bases. CDR1 MNHEY and CDR2 SMNVEV come from the germline V gene (reference sequence). The CDR3 is made up of 14 amino acids. CDR3 coding DNA: TGTGCCAGCAGTTTAGCCGGACAGGGTTGGGAGCAGTACTTC. This gives the protein CASSLAGQGWEQYF.

This clone has just a few counts. V usage is TRBV11-2 and J usage is TRBJ1-3; the D is unclear. Trimming took off 9 bases at V and 0 bases at J, with 12 bases between the two ends. Germline V gene lookup returns CDR1 SGHAT and CDR2 FQNNGV. The CDR3 is 14 residues long. In DNA, the CDR3 is TGTGCCAGTCGGGTAGGGAGCTCTGGAAACACCATATATTTT. Translated: CASRVGSSGNTIYF.

The J gene is TRBJ1-3, the V gene TRBV24-1, with TRBD1 as a possible D gene (6 bases). Germline V CDR1 and CDR2: KGHDR, SFDVKD. The CDR3 totals 14 residues. Between the trimmed V and J ends, which lost 6 bases and 0 bases, there was a span of 8 bases. Written as DNA, the CDR3 is TGTGCCACCAGTCGAGGGGGCTCTGGAAACACCATATATTTT. This translates into CATSRGGSGNTIYF.

The rearrangement joins TRBV5-1 to TRBJ2-7, with TRBD1 as a possible D gene (6 bases). The CDR3 loop spans 14 amino acids. V lost 0 bases to trimming and J lost 3 bases, with 10 bases between them. Germline V gene data show CDR1 as SGHRS and CDR2 as YFSETQ. The CDR3 protein is CASSLVRGSYEQYF. The CDR3 DNA sequence: TGCGCCAGCAGCTTGGTTAGGGGGAGCTACGAGCAGTACTTC. The variable domain in full, with the rest retrieved from reference TRBV5-1 and TRBJ2-7, is KAGVTQTPRYLIKTRGQQVTLSCSPISGHRSVSWYQQTPGQGLQFLFEYFSETQRNKGNFPGRFSGRQFSNSRSEMNVSTLELGDSALYLCASSLVRGSYEQYFGPGTRLTVT.

V is TRBV3-1 (or the pseudogene TRBV3-2) and J is TRBJ1-2; D perhaps matches TRBD1 (5 bases). The length of the CDR3 is 16 residues. V lost 0 bases to trimming and J lost 6 bases, with 17 bases between them. Germline CDR1 LGHDT, CDR2 YNNKEL (reference sequence). CDR3 nucleotides: TGTGCCAGCAGCCAAGACATGGGACTGGGAGGGAATGGCTACACCTTC. Its translation: CASSQDMGLGGNGYTF.

J is TRBJ1-4 and V is TRBV5-1; 8 bases are shared with TRBD1. CDR1 SGHRS and CDR2 YFSETQ come from the germline V gene. The junction had 8 bases not matched to a gene; V was cut back by 3 bases and J by 7 bases. The CDR3 is made up of 15 amino acids. CDR3 protein: CASSYGQGRSEKLFF. For the CDR3, the DNA is TGCGCCAGCAGCTATGGACAGGGCCGAAGTGAAAAACTGTTTTTT.

Turning to this clone: The identical CDR3 is also encoded by other nucleotide sequences in the sample. This chain uses TRBV12-3 or TRBV12-4 with TRBJ1-2; D gene uncertain. Trimming stripped 4 bases from V and 4 bases from J, with 7 bases between. The CDR3 runs to 12 residues. The CDR3 nucleotides read TGTGCCAGCAGTTCTGGAGGCTATGGCTACACCTTC. Amino acids: CASSSGGYGYTF.

The chain couples TRBV10-3 to TRBJ2-1, with 15 bases identical to TRBD2. The V gene's germline CDR1 is ENHRY and CDR2 SYGVKD. Trimming cost V 4 bases and J 7 bases; bases outside gene matches: 14. The CDR3 sequence is 19 residues long. The CDR3 DNA follows: TGTGCCATCAGTGCCAAATTAACACCCGGGACTAGCGGGAGGAATGAGCAGTTCTTC. This codes for CAISAKLTPGTSGRNEQFF.